Listed below are T cell receptor beta chains from one sample, sequenced in a study of blood T cell repertoires in COVID-19. Assay: immunoSEQ multiplex PCR; the TCRdb copy retains only in-frame clones and omits some. The sample yields hundreds of thousands of clones, around 82% seen once. The sample consisted of peripheral blood. The origin of the receptors is a human donor in a cohort sampled during active COVID-19. The CDR3 runs from the conserved cysteine through the conserved F or W. Fields, in order: V gene, D gene, clone size, J gene, CDR3 DNA, CDR3 protein. D genes are given only for firm matches. The size entry is marked missing in some rows and otherwise reads once, few, many or a size class.

v_call: TRBV5-1; d_call: NA; clone_size: NA; j_call: TRBJ2-1; cdr3_nt: TGCGCCAGCAGCTTAACCCGGGTTGGGGAGCAGTTCTTC; cdr3_aa: CASSLTRVGEQFF
v_call: TRBV19; d_call: TRBD2; clone_size: NA; j_call: TRBJ2-1; cdr3_nt: TGTGCCAGTAGTATTTCATCCAGCGGGAGACCAAATGAGCAGTTCTTC; cdr3_aa: CASSISSSGRPNEQFF
v_call: TRBV6-5; d_call: TRBD1; clone_size: NA; j_call: TRBJ1-1; cdr3_nt: TGTGCCAGCAGTTATACGACAGGGACTGAAGCTTTCTTT; cdr3_aa: CASSYTTGTEAFF
v_call: TRBV5-1; d_call: TRBD2; clone_size: NA; j_call: TRBJ2-3; cdr3_nt: TGCGCCAGCAGCTTGGTGGCGGGAGAGGCAGATACGCAGTATTTT; cdr3_aa: CASSLVAGEADTQYF
v_call: TRBV5-1; d_call: NA; clone_size: NA; j_call: TRBJ2-3; cdr3_nt: TGCGCCAGCAGCTTGGTTCCAGGGTGGGGCACAGATACGCAGTATTTT; cdr3_aa: CASSLVPGWGTDTQYF
v_call: TRBV6-2/TRBV6-3; d_call: TRBD1; clone_size: NA; j_call: TRBJ1-5; cdr3_nt: TGTGCCAGCAGTACATCCGGGACAGGGAGGCGCAATCAGCCCCAGCATTTT; cdr3_aa: CASSTSGTGRRNQPQHF
v_call: TRBV29-1; d_call: NA; clone_size: NA; j_call: TRBJ2-1; cdr3_nt: TGCAGCGTTTCCCGGGGTAACCCCTACAATGAGCAGTTCTTC; cdr3_aa: CSVSRGNPYNEQFF
v_call: TRBV10-3; d_call: NA; clone_size: once; j_call: TRBJ2-1; cdr3_nt: TGTGCCATCAGTGGTGGCGTGGGAGTGAGTGAGCAGTTCTTC; cdr3_aa: CAISGGVGVSEQFF
v_call: TRBV18; d_call: TRBD2; clone_size: NA; j_call: TRBJ2-3; cdr3_nt: TGTGCCAGCTCATTCAACCTCCGGGCGGGAGGGCCAGATACGCAGTATTTT; cdr3_aa: CASSFNLRAGGPDTQYF
v_call: TRBV2; d_call: NA; clone_size: once; j_call: TRBJ2-3; cdr3_nt: TGTGCCTGGAAACAAGGAGGTACGCAGTATTTT; cdr3_aa: CAWKQGGTQYF
v_call: TRBV2; d_call: NA; clone_size: NA; j_call: TRBJ2-1; cdr3_nt: TGTGCCAGCAGTGAAGCGCGGGACGCATTTTACAATGAGCAGTTCTTC; cdr3_aa: CASSEARDAFYNEQFF
v_call: TRBV19; d_call: NA; clone_size: NA; j_call: TRBJ2-4; cdr3_nt: TGTGCCAGCCACGAGCTAGCAACCAAAAACATTCAGTACTTC; cdr3_aa: CASHELATKNIQYF
v_call: TRBV19; d_call: NA; clone_size: once; j_call: TRBJ1-5; cdr3_nt: TGTGCCAGTAGTATAGATGGGGGGGGTCAGCCCCAGCATTTT; cdr3_aa: CASSIDGGGQPQHF
v_call: TRBV10-3; d_call: NA; clone_size: NA; j_call: TRBJ2-7; cdr3_nt: TGTGCCATCAGTGAGGCAGGGAAGACCTACGAGCAGTACTTC; cdr3_aa: CAISEAGKTYEQYF
v_call: TRBV12-3/TRBV12-4; d_call: NA; clone_size: NA; j_call: TRBJ1-1; cdr3_nt: TGTGCCAGCAGTTTAACGAAGGGGACTGAAGCTTTCTTT; cdr3_aa: CASSLTKGTEAFF
v_call: TRBV5-6; d_call: NA; clone_size: NA; j_call: TRBJ2-1; cdr3_nt: TGTGCCAGCAGCTCGGACTATCTCGTGAACAATGAGCAGTTCTTC; cdr3_aa: CASSSDYLVNNEQFF